Presented here are 28 T cell receptor beta chains from one specimen sequenced in a study of T cells in Graves' hyperthyroidism and ophthalmopathy. The source material, RNA transcripts, was used to amplify TCR beta CDR3 regions. The TCR CDR3 first-round RT-PCR relied on the HTBI primer set. Using its own MiXCR run on the multiplex PCR reads, TCRdb lists one record per CDR3 protein. The sample lists more than 350,000 distinct CDR3 sequences, 13% to 15% seen once, with roughly 19% in the top ten. Source material: blood. The receptors stem from a woman in her sixties with Graves' ophthalmopathy.

The chain carries TRBV9 and TRBJ2-1; TRBD2 aligns across 8 bases. CDR1 and CDR2 from the germline V gene are SGDLS and YYNGEE. This CDR3 spans 16 amino acids. Germline trimming cut 6 bases from V and 7 bases from J; bases unmatched to any gene: 15. The CDR3 DNA sequence: TGTGCCAGCAACAACTCGGGCGGGAGGCTCATTAATGAGCAGTTCTTC. Translated, it gives CASNNSGGRLINEQFF.

In its sample, this clonotype was seen a few times. The rearrangement joins TRBV19 to TRBJ1-1; 10 positions agree with TRBD1. CDR3 length: 13 residues. The V gene end was trimmed by 10 bases and the J gene end by 9 bases; junction bases not matched to a gene: 11. Germline V gives CDR1 LNHDA, CDR2 SQIVND (reference sequence). For the CDR3, the DNA is TGTGCCACAGCCGCCCGGGACAGGGGAAAAGCTTTCTTT. Its translation: CATAARDRGKAFF.

This clonotype was seen repeatedly, ten times or more. This chain uses TRBV24-1 with TRBJ2-5; D is unclear. The CDR3 is made up of 15 amino acids. CDR1 and CDR2 from the germline V gene are KGHDR and SFDVKD. Trimming cost V 3 bases and J 1 base, with 11 bases left between them. The CDR3 loop is CATSDPRNGQETQYF. The CDR3 DNA sequence: TGTGCCACCAGTGATCCCAGGAATGGCCAAGAGACCCAGTACTTC.

The gene calls are TRBV28 and TRBJ2-2; no reliable D call. Trimming left V 6 bases short and J 0 bases short, with 17 bases between. Germline lookup yields CDR1 MDHEN and CDR2 SYDVKM. The CDR3 covers 17 residues. CDR3 bases: TGTGCCAGCAGGTCTCAGAAAATTGAGTCGAACACCGGGGAGCTGTTTTTT. It yields the protein CASRSQKIESNTGELFF.

This clonotype was detected many times. V usage is TRBV12-3 or TRBV12-4 and J usage is TRBJ2-3; TRBD2 agrees at 9 bases. The CDR3 contains 14 residues. V shed 6 bases and J 6 bases; nucleotides not matched to a gene: 7. The CDR3 nucleotides are TGTGCCAGCAGCCTGGGACTAGCCGGCGATACGCAGTATTTT. Residues: CASSLGLAGDTQYF.

This clonotype was detected ten times or more. The CDR3 DNA follows: TGTGCCAGCAGTTTATTCAGACCCCTTGGGGAGACCCAGTACTTC. Protein sequence: CASSLFRPLGETQYF. This sequence joins TRBV28 and TRBJ2-5; D is unresolved. Per the germline V gene, CDR1 is MDHEN and CDR2 is SYDVKM. Between the trimmed V and J ends, which lost 1 base and 5 bases, there was a span of 14 bases. CDR3 size: 15 residues.

This clonotype was counted ten times or more. This chain uses TRBV3-1 with TRBJ2-1; TRBD2 aligns across 7 bases. The CDR3 is 15 amino acids. V shed 1 base and J 8 bases; nucleotides not matched to a gene: 8. Germline loops: CDR1 LGHDT, CDR2 YNNKEL (reference sequence). In nucleotides, the CDR3 is TGTGCCAGCAGCCAAGCCCCCCTAGCGGTGGATGAGCAGTTCTTC. Translating gives CASSQAPLAVDEQFF.

This clonotype was seen repeatedly, ten times or more. The rearrangement uses TRBV10-3 and TRBJ2-7; 10 nucleotides align to TRBD2. CDR3 length: 17 amino acids. The germline CDR1 and CDR2 sequences are ENHRY and SYGVKD. Germline trimming cut 0 bases from V and 0 bases from J; bases unmatched to any gene: 5. This chain's CDR3 is CAISESTSGEASYEQYF. CDR3 coding DNA: TGTGCCATCAGTGAGTCAACTAGCGGGGAGGCCTCCTACGAGCAGTACTTC.

Only a few counts were recorded for this clonotype. This sequence joins TRBV2 and TRBJ1-6; 8 nucleotides align to TRBD1. This CDR3 has 15 residues. The V gene's germline CDR1 is SNHLY and CDR2 FYNNEI. The J segment lost 10 bases and the V segment lost 1 base, leaving 6 bases of the junction unmatched. The CDR3 sequence is CASSEDGQGRSPLHF. Here the CDR3 DNA reads TGTGCCAGCAGTGAAGACGGACAGGGTAGATCACCCCTCCACTTT.

A word on this clonotype: One end of the junction fails to match germline, which may point to a read error. The V call is TRBV5-1, the J call TRBJ2-5, with TRBD2 identical over 10 bases. Germline V gene sequence: CDR1 SGHRS, CDR2 YFSETQ. The CDR3 is 15 residues long. The CDR3 DNA reads TGCGCCAGCAGCTTGCAAGCGGGAGGGGGAGAGATCCAGTACTTC. This translates into CASSLQAGGGEIQYF.

This clonotype has at least ten counts. The rearrangement links TRBV7-6 to TRBJ1-5, with D maybe TRBD1 (5 bases). The V and J ends lost 1 base and 1 base respectively, with 11 bases between them. The CDR3 extends over 16 amino acids. Per the germline V gene, CDR1 is SGHVS and CDR2 is FNYEAQ. CDR3: CASSLGAGKSNQPQHF. CDR3 sequence (DNA): TGTGCCAGCAGCTTAGGGGCAGGGAAGAGCAATCAGCCCCAGCATTTT.

In its sample, this clonotype was seen many times. CDR3 DNA sequence: TGTGCCAGCAGCGCCCCAGGCGGGGCGACTTATGGCTACACCTTC. Protein: CASSAPGGATYGYTF. The rearrangement joins TRBV5-5 to TRBJ1-2; D is perhaps TRBD1 (5 bases). Germline V gene sequence: CDR1 SGHKS, CDR2 YYEKEE (reference sequence). V dropped 4 bases and J dropped 5 bases, with 18 bases sitting between them. The length of the CDR3 is 15 residues.

There are many counts of this clonotype. The J gene is TRBJ1-1, the V gene TRBV20-1; 10 bases are shared with TRBD1. The ends lost 5 bases at V and 5 bases at J; junction bases unmatched: 5. CDR3 length: 13 amino acids. Germline values: CDR1 DFQATT, CDR2 SNEGSKA (reference sequence). The CDR3 loop reads CSAERQGATEAFF. CDR3 bases: TGCAGTGCTGAAAGACAGGGGGCGACTGAAGCTTTCTTT.

At least ten counts were recorded for this clonotype. This chain uses TRBV5-6 with TRBJ1-6; D possibly corresponds to TRBD1 (6 bases). Trimming shortened V by 0 bases and J by 6 bases, and 7 bases separated the two germline ends. The CDR3 loop spans 14 amino acids. Germline V gene lookup returns CDR1 SGHDT and CDR2 YYEEEE. CDR3 in DNA: TGTGCCAGCAGCTTGGTCAGGGGTAATTCACCCCTCCACTTT. It yields the protein CASSLVRGNSPLHF.

This clonotype was observed many times. CDR3 sequence (DNA): TGCAGTGCTAGAGATCTCATCTCGGGGGGCCCAACCTACGAGCAGTACTTC. The encoded protein is CSARDLISGGPTYEQYF. The gene calls are TRBV20-1 and TRBJ2-7; D is possibly TRBD2 (7 bases). In germline, CDR1 is DFQATT, CDR2 SNEGSKA (reference sequence). The CDR3 contains 17 residues. V dropped 0 bases and J dropped 2 bases, with 20 bases sitting between them.

This chain connects TRBV20-1 to TRBJ2-3; the D is unclear. CDR3 length equals 18 residues. The germline V gene encodes CDR1 DFQATT and CDR2 SNEGSKA (reference sequence). V was pared by 7 bases and J by 3 bases, with 29 bases between. Here the CDR3 DNA reads TGCAGTGTACGATCGCCTGCGTTTTCAAACCGTGGGACAGATACGCAGTATTTT. It codes for CSVRSPAFSNRGTDTQYF.

There are many counts of this clonotype. This chain joins TRBV7-3 and TRBJ2-3; D may be TRBD1 (6 bases). Germline CDR1 reads SGHTA; CDR2 reads FQGTGA. The V end lost 1 base, the J end lost 0 bases, and 14 bases lay between the germline ends. CDR3 length: 17 amino acids. CDR3 sequence (DNA): TGTGCCAGCAGCTTAATGGGGGCAGGTGCTAGCACAGATACGCAGTATTTT. Translated, it gives CASSLMGAGASTDTQYF.

The chain links TRBV7-6 to TRBJ2-2, with 9 positions matching TRBD1. CDR3 size: 15 residues. V was clipped by 5 bases and J by 6 bases; unmatched bases: 7. Per the germline V gene, CDR1 is SGHVS and CDR2 is FNYEAQ. The CDR3 sequence: CASSPGTGFSGELFF. The CDR3 nucleotides read TGTGCCAGCAGCCCGGGGACAGGGTTTTCCGGGGAGCTGTTTTTT.

This clonotype has just a few counts. A read error may be the cause here, since a much bigger clone is one base away. The chain has TRBV20-1 and TRBJ2-3; TRBD2 agrees at 13 bases. The CDR3 is 16 amino acids. In germline, CDR1 is DFQATT, CDR2 SNEGSKA (reference sequence). The CDR3 region has the DNA TGCAGTACTAGAGGGACTAGCGGGGCTCCAGCAGATACGCAGTATTTT. Translation gives CSTRGTSGAPADTQYF.

Only a few counts were recorded for this clonotype. The genes are TRBV19 and TRBJ2-2; TRBD2 might be the D (5 bases). The CDR3 is 15 amino acids. Germline V lookup: CDR1 LNHDA, CDR2 SQIVND (reference sequence). The V gene lost 7 bases and the J gene lost 6 bases, with 18 bases spanning the gap. CDR3 in amino acids: CASIGPPRAAGELFF. CDR3 in DNA: TGTGCCAGTATCGGCCCCCCGAGGGCGGCCGGGGAGCTGTTTTTT.

Ten or more counts support this clonotype. This chain connects TRBV7-2 to TRBJ2-1; 13 nucleotides agree with TRBD2. V gave up 5 bases and J gave up 8 bases; unmatched junction bases: 6. The CDR3 runs to 15 residues. Germline loops: CDR1 SGHTA, CDR2 FQGNSA. CDR3 coding DNA: TGTGCCAGCAGCCCTCGGACTAGCGGGAGCGATGAGCAGTTCTTC. Translated, it gives CASSPRTSGSDEQFF.

This clonotype was observed many times. This rearrangement joins TRBV28 to TRBJ2-5, with D possibly being TRBD2 (7 bases). Per germline, CDR1 MDHEN and CDR2 SYDVKM. The ends were cut back, 2 bases at V and 1 base at J, with 14 bases in the middle. The CDR3 spans 16 residues. CDR3 residues: CASSLRRGGGQETQYF. Here the CDR3 DNA reads TGTGCCAGCAGTTTAAGGCGGGGAGGGGGCCAAGAGACCCAGTACTTC.

This clonotype was counted at least ten times. The rearrangement joins TRBV20-1 to TRBJ2-2; 10 bases fit TRBD2. The germline gives CDR1 DFQATT, CDR2 SNEGSKA (reference sequence). CDR3 length: 15 amino acids. With V trimmed by 6 bases and J by 1 base, 5 bases remained unmatched. CDR3: CSAASGRRNTGELFF. CDR3 nucleotides: TGCAGTGCCGCTAGCGGGAGACGGAACACCGGGGAGCTGTTTTTT.

For this clonotype: A much larger clone differs from this one at a single base, so this may be a read error. The chain employs TRBV5-6 and TRBJ2-7; TRBD1 matches at 7 bases. The CDR3 has 15 amino acids. The germline V gene encodes CDR1 SGHDT and CDR2 YYEEEE. DNA of the CDR3: TGTGCCAGCAGCCGGGGACAGATACTCTCCTACGAGCAGTGCTTC. Encoded protein: CASSRGQILSYEQCF.

The table lists this clonotype with a few counts. The chain joins TRBV20-1 to TRBJ2-5, with D possibly being TRBD1 (5 bases). This CDR3 contains 14 residues. V was clipped by 0 bases and J by 5 bases, with 13 bases between them. Per the germline V gene, CDR1 is DFQATT and CDR2 is SNEGSKA (reference sequence). CDR3 in DNA: TGCAGTGCTAGAGATCAAGGGGTGGGTGAGACCCAGTACTTC. This gives the protein CSARDQGVGETQYF.

This chain joins TRBV6-1 and TRBJ1-2; 7 bases match TRBD1. Losses at the gene ends were 0 bases for V and 3 bases for J; bases not matched to a gene: 7. The CDR3 has 16 residues. Looked up from germline, CDR1 is MNHNS and CDR2 is SASEGT. The CDR3 here is CASSEARQGWDYGYTF. In nucleotides, the CDR3 is TGTGCCAGCAGTGAAGCGAGACAGGGTTGGGACTATGGCTACACCTTC.

This clonotype has ten or more counts. J is TRBJ2-2 and V is TRBV12-5, with TRBD1 matching over 7 bases. The CDR3 spans 15 residues. The germline V gene has CDR1 LGHNT and CDR2 FRNRAP. The J segment lost 7 bases and the V segment lost 2 bases, leaving 7 bases of the junction unmatched. DNA of the CDR3: TGTGCTAGTGGTTTGTACCAGGGGGTAAGCGGGGAGCTGTTTTTT. As protein: CASGLYQGVSGELFF.

This clonotype has just a few counts. A read error may be the cause here, since a much bigger clone is one base away. The chain has TRBV7-9 and TRBJ1-2; maybe TRBD1 (5 bases). Trimming stripped 5 bases from V and 3 bases from J, with 16 bases between. The CDR3 consists of 15 residues. Germline V gene lookup returns CDR1 SEHNR and CDR2 FQNEAQ (reference sequence). CDR3 in DNA: TGTGCCAGCAGCGGTCAACGGGGGGTGTACTATGGCTACACCTTC. Translation: CASSGQRGVYYGYTF. Using reference TRBV7-9 and TRBJ1-2 for the parts outside the CDR3, the full variable domain is DTGVSQNPRHKITKRGQNVTFRCDPISEHNRLYWYRQTLGQGPEFLTYFQNEAQLEKSRLLSDRFSAERPKGSFSTLEIQRTEQGDSAMYLCASSGQRGVYYGYTFGSGTRLTVV.